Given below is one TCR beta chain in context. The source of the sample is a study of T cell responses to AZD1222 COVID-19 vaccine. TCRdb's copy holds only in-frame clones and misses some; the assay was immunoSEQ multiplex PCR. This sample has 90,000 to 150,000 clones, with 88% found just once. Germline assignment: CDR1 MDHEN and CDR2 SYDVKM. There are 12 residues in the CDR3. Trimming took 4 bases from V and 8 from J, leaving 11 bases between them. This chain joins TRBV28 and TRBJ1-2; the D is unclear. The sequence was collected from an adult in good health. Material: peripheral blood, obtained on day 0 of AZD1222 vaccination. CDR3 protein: CASSSTAEGYTF. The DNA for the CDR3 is TGTGCCAGCAGTTCAACCGCGGAGGGCTACACCTTC.